A single sample gave rise to the 8 T cell receptor beta chains below, sequenced in a study of T cell responses to AZD1222 COVID-19 vaccine. Method: immunoSEQ multiplex PCR; TCRdb's copy keeps in-frame clones and lacks some. Here the sample spans around 150,000 clones, about 90% being singletons. The material was peripheral blood, obtained on day 0 of AZD1222 vaccination. Receptors were obtained from an adult in good health.

The chain joins TRBV13 to TRBJ1-6; D perhaps matches TRBD1 (5 bases). The V gene lost 5 bases and the J gene lost 4 bases, with 18 bases spanning the gap. The germline V gene has CDR1 PRHDT and CDR2 FYEKMQ (reference sequence). The length of the CDR3 is 17 residues. The CDR3 nucleotides read TGTGCCAGCAGCCGTCTACCGGGGGGAGAGTATAATTCACCCCTCCACTTT. It is translated as CASSRLPGGEYNSPLHF.

This chain uses TRBV16 with TRBJ1-4, with D unresolved. CDR3 length: 14 residues. V lost 4 bases and J 8 bases, leaving 14 bases between the germline ends. Germline V gives CDR1 KGHSY, CDR2 FQNENV. DNA for the CDR3: TGTGCCAGCAGCCCATCGGGGATTCGGGAAAAACTGTTTTTT. Translated, it gives CASSPSGIREKLFF.

This clone has a handful of counts. V gene TRBV3-1 (or the pseudogene TRBV3-2) combines with J gene TRBJ1-2; tentative D call: TRBD1 (6 bases). CDR1 and CDR2 from the germline V gene are LGHDT and YNNKEL (reference sequence). This CDR3 is built from 15 residues. Deletions cut 5 bases from V and 0 bases from J, with 13 bases between. CDR3 residues: CASSFRTATNYGYTF. CDR3 nucleotide sequence: TGTGCCAGCAGCTTTAGGACAGCTACTAACTATGGCTACACCTTC.

The chain links TRBV5-6 to TRBJ1-4; 7 nucleotides line up with TRBD1. J gave up 7 bases and V 6 bases, and 3 bases lay outside the gene matches. There are 12 residues in the CDR3. CDR1 and CDR2 from the germline V gene are SGHDT and YYEEEE. The CDR3 loop is CASNGDSEKLFF. The CDR3 bases are TGTGCCAGCAACGGGGACAGTGAAAAACTGTTTTTT.

CDR3 amino acids: CASSLAGQGTTNEKLFF. The CDR3 coding sequence is TGTGCCAGCAGCTTAGCGGGACAGGGCACAACTAATGAAAAACTGTTTTTT. The chain has TRBV7-9 and TRBJ1-4; the match to TRBD1 covers 9 bases. CDR1 and CDR2 (germline): SEHNR, FQNEAQ (reference sequence). V shed 0 bases and J 0 bases; nucleotides not matched to a gene: 2. This CDR3 spans 17 amino acids.

This clone was seen a single time. V gene TRBV6-5 combines with J gene TRBJ1-5; perhaps TRBD1 as D (6 bases). This CDR3 region has 13 residues. Germline values: CDR1 MNHEY, CDR2 SVGAGI. The V and J ends lost 6 bases and 5 bases respectively, with 11 bases between them. The CDR3 DNA reads as TGTGCCAGCAGATCCGACAGGTATCAGCCCCAGCATTTT. Amino acids: CASRSDRYQPQHF.

The chain links TRBV5-6 to TRBJ1-1, with D possibly matching TRBD1 (5 bases). This CDR3 contains 15 residues. Trimming pared 0 bases from V and 7 bases from J, leaving 16 bases between. Germline lookup yields CDR1 SGHDT and CDR2 YYEEEE. CDR3 amino acids: CASSLGGAGLHEAFF. The DNA of the CDR3 is TGTGCCAGCAGCTTGGGTGGGGCAGGCCTCCATGAAGCTTTCTTT.

The rearrangement joins TRBV19 to TRBJ1-5; D is ambiguous. The CDR3 contains 16 residues. Germline CDR1 is LNHDA and CDR2 is SQIVND (reference sequence). Deletions cut 10 bases from V and 1 base from J, with 20 bases between. Here the CDR3 DNA reads TGTGCCACCCGGGGTCTGGAAGCGGACAGCAATCAGCCCCAGCATTTT. Residues: CATRGLEADSNQPQHF.